The 10 T cell receptor beta chains reported below all come from one sample, sequenced in a study of cytomegalovirus exposure and HLA in healthy donors. The PCR was carried out with 60 Vbeta primers and 13 Jbeta primers. Some clones are missing from TCRdb's copy, which holds only in-frame ones; the method was immunoSEQ multiplex PCR. Counted here are some 85,000 clones, around four fifths occurring once; the ten biggest clones make up about 1.4%. Sequencing was done on a sample of PBMCs. These receptors originate from a male donor in good health and CMV-seronegative.

The V gene is TRBV28, the J gene TRBJ2-3, with D possibly matching TRBD2 (6 bases). V was trimmed by 5 bases and J by 2 bases, leaving 17 bases between them. The length of the CDR3 is 16 residues. The germline CDR1 and CDR2 sequences are MDHEN and SYDVKM. For the CDR3, the DNA is TGTGCCAGCAGTGCCCTCGGAGCGGGCCTCACAGATACGCAGTATTTT. It is translated as CASSALGAGLTDTQYF.

The J gene is TRBJ1-2, the V gene TRBV5-6, with unresolved D. Trimming took 0 bases from V and 2 from J, leaving 11 bases between them. Germline CDR1 SGHDT, CDR2 YYEEEE. This CDR3 comprises 15 residues. CDR3: CASSLGSSENYGYTF. In nucleotides, the CDR3 is TGTGCCAGCAGCTTGGGCTCTTCCGAGAACTATGGCTACACCTTC.

This chain connects TRBV5-5 to TRBJ2-7; possibly TRBD1 for D (6 bases). Germline assignment: CDR1 SGHKS and CDR2 YYEKEE (reference sequence). V lost 7 bases and J 2 bases, leaving 16 bases between the germline ends. CDR3 length: 14 residues. The CDR3: CASERQEEPYEQYF. CDR3 in DNA: TGTGCCAGCGAGAGACAGGAGGAACCCTACGAGCAGTACTTC.

V is TRBV19 and J is TRBJ1-1, with D tentatively TRBD1 (6 bases). V lost 0 bases and J lost 7, with 12 bases in between. The germline V gene has CDR1 LNHDA and CDR2 SQIVND (reference sequence). CDR3 length: 14 amino acids. The CDR3 is CASSIDWADSEAFF. The CDR3 DNA reads TGTGCCAGTAGTATAGATTGGGCGGACAGTGAAGCTTTCTTT.

The genes are TRBV5-5 and TRBJ2-1; TRBD1 matches at 7 bases. The germline V gene has CDR1 SGHKS and CDR2 YYEKEE (reference sequence). The V segment lost 2 bases and the J segment 3 bases; nucleotides outside the gene matches: 8. The CDR3 has 16 amino acids. CDR3 coding DNA: TGTGCCAGCAGCTTTCACTACCGGGACAGCTACAATGAGCAGTTCTTC. Protein product: CASSFHYRDSYNEQFF.

The chain couples TRBV11-2 to TRBJ1-1, with 10 bases fitting TRBD1. CDR3 length: 14 amino acids. J was trimmed by 3 bases and V by 5 bases; bases with no gene match: 3. The germline V gene encodes CDR1 SGHAT and CDR2 FQNNGV. For the CDR3, the DNA is TGTGCCAGCAGCAGGACAGGGGGGGACACTGAAGCTTTCTTT. It is translated as CASSRTGGDTEAFF.

This clone was counted once. The chain couples TRBV5-1 to TRBJ2-5; D gene unclear. The V end was cut by 1 base, the J end by 4 bases, with 2 bases between. This CDR3 has 11 residues. The germline V gene encodes CDR1 SGHRS and CDR2 YFSETQ. The CDR3 sequence is CASSLLETQYF. Written as DNA, the CDR3 is TGCGCCAGCAGCTTGCTAGAGACCCAGTACTTC.

This chain uses TRBV9 with TRBJ2-1; D not certain. CDR3 length equals 16 residues. Trimming cost V 0 bases and J 8 bases, with 18 bases left between them. Germline assignment: CDR1 SGDLS and CDR2 YYNGEE. DNA for the CDR3: TGTGCCAGCAGCGTAGTCTCCGTTCAGTATCATCATGAGCAGTTCTTC. Translation gives CASSVVSVQYHHEQFF. Full variable domain (missing parts from reference TRBV9 and TRBJ2-1): DSGVTQTPKHLITATGQRVTLRCSPRSGDLSVYWYQQSLDQGLQFLIQYYNGEERAKGNILERFSAQQFPDLHSELNLSSLELGDSALYFCASSVVSVQYHHEQFFGPGTRLTVL.

This chain uses TRBV5-1 with TRBJ2-5; 10 bases are shared with TRBD1. The CDR3 has 15 residues. Germline V gene data show CDR1 as SGHRS and CDR2 as YFSETQ. V gave up 2 bases and J gave up 4 bases; unmatched junction bases: 5. CDR3 sequence reads: CASSFRQGAGETQYF. The CDR3, as DNA: TGCGCCAGCAGCTTCCGACAGGGGGCAGGAGAGACCCAGTACTTC. The full variable domain, rest sourced from reference TRBV5-1 and TRBJ2-5, is KAGVTQTPRYLIKTRGQQVTLSCSPISGHRSVSWYQQTPGQGLQFLFEYFSETQRNKGNFPGRFSGRQFSNSRSEMNVSTLELGDSALYLCASSFRQGAGETQYFGPGTRLLVL.

This sequence joins TRBV9 and TRBJ2-7; 13 nucleotides align to TRBD2. V shed 4 bases, J shed 0 bases, and the junction held 16 bases outside the gene matches. Germline-derived CDR1 and CDR2 are SGDLS and YYNGEE. The CDR3 sequence is 20 residues long. For the CDR3, the DNA is TGTGCCAGCAGCCCCTCGACCGGGACTAGCGGGATACTATCCTCCTACGAGCAGTACTTC. It is translated as CASSPSTGTSGILSSYEQYF.